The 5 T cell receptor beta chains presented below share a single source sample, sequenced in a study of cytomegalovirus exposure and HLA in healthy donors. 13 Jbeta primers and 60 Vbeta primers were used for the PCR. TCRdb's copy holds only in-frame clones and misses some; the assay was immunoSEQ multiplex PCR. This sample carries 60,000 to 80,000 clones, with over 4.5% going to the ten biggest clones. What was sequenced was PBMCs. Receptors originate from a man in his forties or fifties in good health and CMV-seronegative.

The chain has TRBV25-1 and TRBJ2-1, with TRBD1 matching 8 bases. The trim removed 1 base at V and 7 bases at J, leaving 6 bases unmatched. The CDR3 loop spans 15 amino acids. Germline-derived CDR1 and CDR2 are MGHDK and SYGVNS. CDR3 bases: TGTGCCAGCAGTGAATCGGGACAGGTAACTAATGAGCAGTTCTTC. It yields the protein CASSESGQVTNEQFF.

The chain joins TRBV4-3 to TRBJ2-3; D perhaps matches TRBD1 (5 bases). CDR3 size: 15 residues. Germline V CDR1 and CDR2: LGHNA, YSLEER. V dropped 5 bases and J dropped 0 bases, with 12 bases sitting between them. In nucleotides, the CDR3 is TGCGCCAGCAGCAGGACAAGAACTAGCACAGATACGCAGTATTTT. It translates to CASSRTRTSTDTQYF.

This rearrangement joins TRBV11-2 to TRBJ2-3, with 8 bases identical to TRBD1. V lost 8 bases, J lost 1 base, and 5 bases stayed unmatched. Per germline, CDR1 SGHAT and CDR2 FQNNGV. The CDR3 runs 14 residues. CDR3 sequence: CASERQGRTDTQYF. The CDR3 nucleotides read TGTGCCAGCGAGAGACAGGGGCGCACAGATACGCAGTATTTT.

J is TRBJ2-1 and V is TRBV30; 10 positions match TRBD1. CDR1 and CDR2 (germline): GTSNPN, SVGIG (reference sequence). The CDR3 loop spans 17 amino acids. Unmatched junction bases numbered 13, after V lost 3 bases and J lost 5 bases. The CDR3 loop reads CAWSEDPGTGVHNEQFF. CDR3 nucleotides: TGTGCCTGGAGCGAGGACCCTGGGACAGGGGTTCACAATGAGCAGTTCTTC.

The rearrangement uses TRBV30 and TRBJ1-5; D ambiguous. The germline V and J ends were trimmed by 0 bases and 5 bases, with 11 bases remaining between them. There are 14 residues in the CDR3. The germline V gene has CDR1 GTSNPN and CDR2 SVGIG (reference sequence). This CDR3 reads CAWSVLYEDQPQHF. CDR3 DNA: TGTGCCTGGAGTGTACTCTACGAGGATCAGCCCCAGCATTTT.